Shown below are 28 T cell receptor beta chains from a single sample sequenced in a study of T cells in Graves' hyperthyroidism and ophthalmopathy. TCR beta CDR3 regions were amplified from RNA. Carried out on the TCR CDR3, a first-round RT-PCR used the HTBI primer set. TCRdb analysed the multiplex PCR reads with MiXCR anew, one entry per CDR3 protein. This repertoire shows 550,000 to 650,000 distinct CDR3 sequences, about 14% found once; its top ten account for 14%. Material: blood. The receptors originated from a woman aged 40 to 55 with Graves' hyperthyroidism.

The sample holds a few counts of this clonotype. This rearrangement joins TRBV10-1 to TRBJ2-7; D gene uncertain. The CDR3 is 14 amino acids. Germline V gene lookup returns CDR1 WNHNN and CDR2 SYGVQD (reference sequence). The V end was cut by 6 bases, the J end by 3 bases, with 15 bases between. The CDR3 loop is CASRTGPELYEQYF. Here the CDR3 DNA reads TGCGCCAGCAGGACCGGGCCGGAACTCTACGAGCAGTACTTC.

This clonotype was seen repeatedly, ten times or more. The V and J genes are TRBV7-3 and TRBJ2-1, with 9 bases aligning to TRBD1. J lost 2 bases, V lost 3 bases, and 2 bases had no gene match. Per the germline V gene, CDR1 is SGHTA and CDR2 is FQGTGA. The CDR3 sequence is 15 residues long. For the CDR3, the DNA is TGTGCCAGCAGCTTCGGGACAGGGACCTACAATGAGCAGTTCTTC. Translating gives CASSFGTGTYNEQFF.

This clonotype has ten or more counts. The CDR3 protein is CASSPPGHSAGNYGYTF. CDR3 DNA sequence: TGTGCCAGCTCACCACCGGGACACTCGGCGGGGAACTATGGCTACACCTTC. The chain carries TRBV18 and TRBJ1-2; tentative D call: TRBD1 (6 bases). Germline lookup yields CDR1 KGHSH and CDR2 LQKENI. This CDR3 is 17 amino acids long. Trimming took off 0 bases at V and 2 bases at J, with 16 bases between the two ends.

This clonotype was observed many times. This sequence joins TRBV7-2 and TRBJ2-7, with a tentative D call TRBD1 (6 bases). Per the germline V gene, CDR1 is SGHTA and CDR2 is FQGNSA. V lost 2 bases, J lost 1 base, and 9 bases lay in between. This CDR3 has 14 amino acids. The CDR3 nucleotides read TGTGCCAGCAGCTTATCGCAGGGGTCCTACGAGCAGTACTTC. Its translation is CASSLSQGSYEQYF.

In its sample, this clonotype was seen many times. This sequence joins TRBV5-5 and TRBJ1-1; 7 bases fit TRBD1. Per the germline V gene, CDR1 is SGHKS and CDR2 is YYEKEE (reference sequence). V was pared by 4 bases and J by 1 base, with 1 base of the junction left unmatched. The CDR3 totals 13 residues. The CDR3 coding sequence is TGTGCCAGCAGCCGGACAGGGAACACTGAAGCTTTCTTT. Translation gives CASSRTGNTEAFF. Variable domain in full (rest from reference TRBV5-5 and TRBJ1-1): DAGVTQSPTHLIKTRGQQVTLRCSPISGHKSVSWYQQVLGQGPQFIFQYYEKEERGRGNFPDRFSARQFPNYSSELNVNALLLGDSALYLCASSRTGNTEAFFGQGTRLTVV.

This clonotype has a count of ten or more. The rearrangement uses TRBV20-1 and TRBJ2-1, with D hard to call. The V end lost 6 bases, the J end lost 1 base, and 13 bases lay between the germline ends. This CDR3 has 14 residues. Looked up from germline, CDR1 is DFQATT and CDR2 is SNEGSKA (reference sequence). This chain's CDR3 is CSAPLLGSYNEQFF. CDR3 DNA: TGCAGTGCCCCCTTACTTGGGTCCTACAATGAGCAGTTCTTC.

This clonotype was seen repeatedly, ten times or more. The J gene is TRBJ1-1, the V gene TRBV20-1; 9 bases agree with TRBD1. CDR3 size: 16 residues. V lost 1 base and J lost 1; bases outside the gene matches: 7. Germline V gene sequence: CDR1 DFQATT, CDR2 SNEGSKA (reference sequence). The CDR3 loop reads CSARGRTGASNTEAFF. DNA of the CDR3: TGCAGTGCTAGAGGCCGGACAGGGGCATCGAACACTGAAGCTTTCTTT.

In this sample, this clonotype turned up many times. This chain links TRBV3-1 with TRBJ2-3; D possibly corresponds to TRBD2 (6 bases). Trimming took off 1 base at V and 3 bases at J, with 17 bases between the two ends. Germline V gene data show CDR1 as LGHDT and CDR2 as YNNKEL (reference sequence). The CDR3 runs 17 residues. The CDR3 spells CASSQVGLAKGTDTQYF. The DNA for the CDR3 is TGTGCCAGCAGCCAAGTAGGCCTAGCGAAGGGAACAGATACGCAGTATTTT.

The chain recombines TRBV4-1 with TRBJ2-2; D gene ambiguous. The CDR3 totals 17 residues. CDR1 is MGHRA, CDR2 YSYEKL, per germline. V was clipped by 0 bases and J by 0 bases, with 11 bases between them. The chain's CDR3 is CASSQETALPNTGELFF. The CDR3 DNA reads TGCGCCAGCAGCCAAGAAACGGCTCTCCCGAACACCGGGGAGCTGTTTTTT.

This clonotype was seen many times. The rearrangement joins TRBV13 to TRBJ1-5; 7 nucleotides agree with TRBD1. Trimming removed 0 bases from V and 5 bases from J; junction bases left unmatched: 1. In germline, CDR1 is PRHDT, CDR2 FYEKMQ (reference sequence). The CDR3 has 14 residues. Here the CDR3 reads CASSLGRGDQPQHF. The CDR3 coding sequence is TGTGCCAGCAGCTTAGGCAGGGGGGATCAGCCCCAGCATTTT.

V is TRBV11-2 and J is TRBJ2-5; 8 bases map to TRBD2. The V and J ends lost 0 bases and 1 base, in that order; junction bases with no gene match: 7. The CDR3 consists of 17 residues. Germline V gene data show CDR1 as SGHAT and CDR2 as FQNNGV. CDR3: CASSLEGSLAAQETQYF. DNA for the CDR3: TGTGCCAGCAGCTTAGAAGGTTCACTAGCGGCCCAAGAGACCCAGTACTTC.

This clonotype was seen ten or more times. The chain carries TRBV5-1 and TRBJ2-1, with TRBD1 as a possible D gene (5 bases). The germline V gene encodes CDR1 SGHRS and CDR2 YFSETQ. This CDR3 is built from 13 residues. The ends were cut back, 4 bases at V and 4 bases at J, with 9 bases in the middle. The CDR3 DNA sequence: TGCGCCAGCAGCGTTCAGGGATACAATGAGCAGTTCTTC. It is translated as CASSVQGYNEQFF.

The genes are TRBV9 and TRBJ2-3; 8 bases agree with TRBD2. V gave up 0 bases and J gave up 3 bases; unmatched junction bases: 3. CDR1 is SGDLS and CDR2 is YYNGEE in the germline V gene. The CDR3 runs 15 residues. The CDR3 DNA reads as TGTGCCAGCAGCGTAGGGACTAGCAGGACAGATACGCAGTATTTT. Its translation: CASSVGTSRTDTQYF.

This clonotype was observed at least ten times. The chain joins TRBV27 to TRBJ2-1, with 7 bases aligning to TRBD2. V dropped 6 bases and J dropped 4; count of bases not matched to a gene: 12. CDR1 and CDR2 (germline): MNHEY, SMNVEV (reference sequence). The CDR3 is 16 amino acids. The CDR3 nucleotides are TGTGCCAGCAGGTTGTCTAGCGGTCTGTTTTACAATGAGCAGTTCTTC. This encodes CASRLSSGLFYNEQFF.

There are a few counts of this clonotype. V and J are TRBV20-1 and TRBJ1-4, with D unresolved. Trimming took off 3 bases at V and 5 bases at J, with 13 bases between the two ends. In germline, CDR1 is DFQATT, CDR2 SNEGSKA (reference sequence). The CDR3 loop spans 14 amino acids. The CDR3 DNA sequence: TGCAGTGCTAGTGTTAGTGAAGCGAATGAAAAACTGTTTTTT. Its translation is CSASVSEANEKLFF.

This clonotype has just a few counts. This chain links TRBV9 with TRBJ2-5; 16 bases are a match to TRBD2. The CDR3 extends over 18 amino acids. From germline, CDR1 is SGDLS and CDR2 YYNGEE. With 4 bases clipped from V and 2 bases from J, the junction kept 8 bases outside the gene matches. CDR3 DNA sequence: TGTGCCAGCAGCATGGGGACTAGCGGGAGGGGACGGCAAGAGACCCAGTACTTC. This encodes CASSMGTSGRGRQETQYF.

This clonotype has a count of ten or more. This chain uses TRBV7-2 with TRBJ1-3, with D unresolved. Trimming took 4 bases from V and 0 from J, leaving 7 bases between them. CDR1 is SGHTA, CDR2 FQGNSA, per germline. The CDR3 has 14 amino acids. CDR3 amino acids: CASSSALSGNTIYF. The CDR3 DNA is TGTGCCAGCAGCTCAGCGCTCTCTGGAAACACCATATATTTT.

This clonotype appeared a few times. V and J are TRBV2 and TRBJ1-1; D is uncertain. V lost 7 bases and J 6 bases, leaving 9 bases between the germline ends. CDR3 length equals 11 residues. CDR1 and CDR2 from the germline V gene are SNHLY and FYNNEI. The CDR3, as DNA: TGTGCCAGCACCCAAATCGCTGAAGCTTTCTTT. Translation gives CASTQIAEAFF.

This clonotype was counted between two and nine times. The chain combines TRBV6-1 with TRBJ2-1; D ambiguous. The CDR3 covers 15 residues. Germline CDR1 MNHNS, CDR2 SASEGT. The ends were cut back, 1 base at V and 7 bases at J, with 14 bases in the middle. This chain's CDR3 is CASSEVETVGNEQFF. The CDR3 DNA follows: TGTGCCAGCAGTGAAGTAGAGACCGTCGGAAATGAGCAGTTCTTC.

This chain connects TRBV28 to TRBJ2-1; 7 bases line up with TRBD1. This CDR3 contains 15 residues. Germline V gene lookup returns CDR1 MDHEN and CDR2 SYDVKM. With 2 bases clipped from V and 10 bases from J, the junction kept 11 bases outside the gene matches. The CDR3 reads CASSLGDSLRDEQFF. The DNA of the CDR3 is TGTGCCAGCAGTTTAGGGGACAGTCTGCGCGACGAGCAGTTCTTC.

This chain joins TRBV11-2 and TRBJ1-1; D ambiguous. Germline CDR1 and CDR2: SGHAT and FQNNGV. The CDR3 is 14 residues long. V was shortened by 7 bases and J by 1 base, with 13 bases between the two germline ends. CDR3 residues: CASTFQLGNTEAFF. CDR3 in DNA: TGTGCCAGCACATTCCAACTAGGGAACACTGAAGCTTTCTTT.

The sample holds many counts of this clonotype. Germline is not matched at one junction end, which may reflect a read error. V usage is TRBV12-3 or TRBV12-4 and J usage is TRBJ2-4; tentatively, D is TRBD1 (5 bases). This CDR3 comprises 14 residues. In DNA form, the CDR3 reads TGTGCCAGCAGTCCAGCGACAGCCAAAACCATTCAGTACTTC. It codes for CASSPATAKTIQYF.

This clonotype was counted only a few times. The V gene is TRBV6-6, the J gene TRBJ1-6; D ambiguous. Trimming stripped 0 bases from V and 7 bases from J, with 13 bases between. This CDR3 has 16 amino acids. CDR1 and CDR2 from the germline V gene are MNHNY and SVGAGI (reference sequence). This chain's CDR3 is CASSYSRAVGNSPLHF. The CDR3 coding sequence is TGTGCCAGCAGTTACTCGCGGGCGGTTGGAAATTCACCCCTCCACTTT.

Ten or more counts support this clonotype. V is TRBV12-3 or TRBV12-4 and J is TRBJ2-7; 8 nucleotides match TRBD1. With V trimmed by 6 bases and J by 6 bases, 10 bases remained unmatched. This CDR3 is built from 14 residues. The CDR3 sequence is CASSPQGALVEQYF. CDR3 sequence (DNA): TGTGCCAGCAGCCCTCAGGGGGCCCTAGTCGAGCAGTACTTC.

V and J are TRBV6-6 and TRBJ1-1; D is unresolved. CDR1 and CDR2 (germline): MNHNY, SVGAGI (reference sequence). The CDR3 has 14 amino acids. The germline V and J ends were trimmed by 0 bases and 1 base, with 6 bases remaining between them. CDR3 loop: CASSYSSQNTEAFF. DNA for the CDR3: TGTGCCAGCAGTTACTCGAGTCAGAACACTGAAGCTTTCTTT.

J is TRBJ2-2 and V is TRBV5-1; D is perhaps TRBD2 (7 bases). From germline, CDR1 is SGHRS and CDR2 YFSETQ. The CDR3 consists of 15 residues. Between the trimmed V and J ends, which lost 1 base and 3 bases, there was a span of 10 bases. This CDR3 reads CASSLMGGHTGELFF. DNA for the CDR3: TGCGCCAGCAGCTTGATGGGGGGGCACACCGGGGAGCTGTTTTTT. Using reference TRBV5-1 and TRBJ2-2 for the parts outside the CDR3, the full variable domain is KAGVTQTPRYLIKTRGQQVTLSCSPISGHRSVSWYQQTPGQGLQFLFEYFSETQRNKGNFPGRFSGRQFSNSRSEMNVSTLELGDSALYLCASSLMGGHTGELFFGEGSRLTVL.

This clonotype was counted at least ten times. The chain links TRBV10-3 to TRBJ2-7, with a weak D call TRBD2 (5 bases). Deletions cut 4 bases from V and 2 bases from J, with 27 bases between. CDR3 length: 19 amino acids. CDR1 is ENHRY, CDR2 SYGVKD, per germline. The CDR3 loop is CAISAFGDPPTNTAYEQYF. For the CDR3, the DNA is TGTGCCATCAGTGCGTTCGGTGATCCGCCGACTAATACTGCCTACGAGCAGTACTTC.

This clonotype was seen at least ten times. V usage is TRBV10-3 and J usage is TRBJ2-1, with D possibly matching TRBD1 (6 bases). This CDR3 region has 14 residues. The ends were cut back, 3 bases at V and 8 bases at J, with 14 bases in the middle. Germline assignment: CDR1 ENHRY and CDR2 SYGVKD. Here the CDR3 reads CAISDLQGRDEQFF. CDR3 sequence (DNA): TGTGCCATCAGTGACTTACAGGGCAGGGATGAGCAGTTCTTC.